This T cell receptor beta chain was identified during a study of blood T cell repertoires in COVID-19 (dated by TCRdb to 2020 to 2021). Study-wide context: Samples from collaborators originated in the United States, Italy and Spain and spanned both the acute and convalescent phases of COVID-19. The material from the prospective study consisted of cDNA or gDNA derived from T cells, B-cell-depleted T cells, or PBMCs. Deeply sampled blood TCRbeta repertoires from subjects exposed to, actively infected with, or recovered from COVID-19 were included in the dataset. The repertoires were released in a freely available public database meant as a resource for research on the immune response to SARS-CoV-2. The samples were drawn from the first 160 participants of the ongoing ImmuneRACE study and from under 1,500 subjects provided by 6 global collaborators. Nearly every sample came with metadata listing a de-identified subject ID, COVID-19 status, age in years and sex. Where available, HLA class I and class II types were taken from metadata supplied by the sample provider and were not determined by assay-based typing.

Whole blood was collected in K2EDTA tubes by collaborating institutions according to the institutions' own protocols. For TCRbeta analysis, collaborator samples were shipped as frozen whole blood, as isolated PBMCs, or as DNA extracted from either sample type. General study outcomes and caveats: Clinical and demographic metadata were provided uncurated, with the amount varying by source and participant.

TCRbeta CDR3 regions were amplified from genomic DNA using the immunoSEQ Assay, a bias-controlled multiplex PCR. As for the original processing: Within the assay, amplification of reference gene primers was used to estimate how many nucleated cells each sample contained. To quantify the absolute abundance of each unique TCRbeta CDR3 rearrangement, sequence reads were collapsed and filtered. Productive Simpson clonality was computed per sample as the square root of Simpson's diversity index over productive rearrangements. The table comes from immuneACCESS by way of TCRdb, which keeps in-frame sequences with V and J called. Part of the clones is missing from these tables; in studies checked, under half for an unresolved V gene and the rest for unknown reasons. V, J and clone size derive from that table, while D and trimming were established from the DNA sequence. This sample has around 140,000 clones in its table, and approximately 84% of those were observed once. The top ten clonotypes cover approximately 18% of the sample.

From the cysteine up to the phenylalanine, the CDR3 has a length of 14 residues. Only the CDR3 part of the read is kept: 42 bases, read in frame from the first base. Via the germline V gene, CDR1 is SGHTA and CDR2 FQGNSA. Clipping removes 4 bases from V and 2 bases from J, with 3 as the unmatched junction base count. About this clone: Its cognate antigen has yet to be identified. Base-call qualities are not available, and no considerably larger clone is one nucleotide away.

The sample was peripheral blood. The rearranged segments are TRBV7-2 and TRBJ2-7, with 9 bases in between that match TRBD2. The sequence came from an elderly woman with acute or convalescent COVID-19. Here the CDR3 is given as CASSSSGTAYEQYF. The DNA sequence is TGTGCCAGCAGCTCTAGCGGGACCGCCTACGAGCAGTACTTC.